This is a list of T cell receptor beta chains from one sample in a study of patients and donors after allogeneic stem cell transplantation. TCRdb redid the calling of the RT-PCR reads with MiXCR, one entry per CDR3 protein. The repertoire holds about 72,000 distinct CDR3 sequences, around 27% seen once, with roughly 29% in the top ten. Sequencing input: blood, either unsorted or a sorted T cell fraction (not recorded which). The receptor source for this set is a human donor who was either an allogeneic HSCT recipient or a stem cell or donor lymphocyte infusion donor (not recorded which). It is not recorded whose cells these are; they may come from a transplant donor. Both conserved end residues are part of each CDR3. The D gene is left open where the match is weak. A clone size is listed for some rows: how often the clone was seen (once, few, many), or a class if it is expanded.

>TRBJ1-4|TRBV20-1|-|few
TGCAGTGCTAGACAGACCCATAATGAAAAACTGTTTTTT
CSARQTHNEKLFF
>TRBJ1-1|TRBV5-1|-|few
TGCGCCAGCAGCTTGGGTCGCGGGGCTTTCTTT
CASSLGRGAFF
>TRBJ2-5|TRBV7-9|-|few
TGTGCCAGCAGCCTTGGGACCGTCCGGGTTGAGACCCAGTACTTC
CASSLGTVRVETQYF
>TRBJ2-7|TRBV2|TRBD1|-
TGTGCCAGGGGCGGGACAGGGACCTACGAGCAGTACTTC
CARGGTGTYEQYF
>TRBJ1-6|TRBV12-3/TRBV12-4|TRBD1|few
TGTGCCAGCAGCGGACAGGGAAGGATTAATTCACCCCTCCACTTT
CASSGQGRINSPLHF
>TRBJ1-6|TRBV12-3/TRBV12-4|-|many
TGTGCCAGCAGTTTTAGGAACGGTAATTCACCCCTCCACTTT
CASSFRNGNSPLHF
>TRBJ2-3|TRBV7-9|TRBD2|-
TGTGCCAGCCGACGACTAGCGGGCACAGATACGCAGTATTTT
CASRRLAGTDTQYF
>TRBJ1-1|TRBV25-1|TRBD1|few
TGTGCCAGCAGTTCCACGACAGGGCCTGAAGCTTTCTTT
CASSSTTGPEAFF
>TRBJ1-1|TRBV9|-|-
TGTGCCAGCAGCCCCGCTCCCCGTTTGACAGTACGTACTGAAGCTTTCTTT
CASSPAPRLTVRTEAFF
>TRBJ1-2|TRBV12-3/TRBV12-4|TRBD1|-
TGTGCCAGCAGTCCAGGGGGGATCGACTATGGCTACACCTTC
CASSPGGIDYGYTF
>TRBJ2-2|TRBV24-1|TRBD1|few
TGTGCCACCAGTGATTTCGACAGGGCGAACACCGGGGAGCTGTTTTTT
CATSDFDRANTGELFF
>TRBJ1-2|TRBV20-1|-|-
TGCAGTGCTAGGCTACTGGTGTCTGGCTACACCTTC
CSARLLVSGYTF
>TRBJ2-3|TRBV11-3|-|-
TGTGCCAGCAGTTCAGACCCTAGCACAGATACGCAGTATTTT
CASSSDPSTDTQYF
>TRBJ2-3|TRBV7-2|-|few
TGTGCCAGCACTCAAGGGGATACGCAGTATTTT
CASTQGDTQYF
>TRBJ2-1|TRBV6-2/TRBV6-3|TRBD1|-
TGTGCCAGCAGCCGCGGGACAGGAGGTACCGATGAGCAGTTCTTC
CASSRGTGGTDEQFF
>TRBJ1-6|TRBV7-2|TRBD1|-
TGTGCCAGCAGCTTAGTACAGGGGGTTGGTTCACCCCTCCACTTT
CASSLVQGVGSPLHF